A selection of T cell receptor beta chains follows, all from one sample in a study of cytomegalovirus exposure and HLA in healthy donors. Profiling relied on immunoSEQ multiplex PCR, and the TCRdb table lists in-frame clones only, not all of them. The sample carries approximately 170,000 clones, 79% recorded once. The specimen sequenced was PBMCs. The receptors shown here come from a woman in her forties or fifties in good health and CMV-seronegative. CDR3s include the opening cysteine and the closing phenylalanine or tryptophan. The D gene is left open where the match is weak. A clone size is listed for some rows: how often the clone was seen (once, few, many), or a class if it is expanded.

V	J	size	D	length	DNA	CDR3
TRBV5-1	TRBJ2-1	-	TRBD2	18	TGCGCCAGCAGCTTGGCCTTCGCTAGCGGGGGGCTAGTCAATGAGCAGTTCTTC	CASSLAFASGGLVNEQFF
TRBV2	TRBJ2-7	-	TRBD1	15	TGTGCCAGCAGTGATGCCGGGACAGGGTACCACGAGCAGTACTTC	CASSDAGTGYHEQYF
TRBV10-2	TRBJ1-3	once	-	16	TGCGCCAGCAGTGTGAGCCCAGGGTTGTCAGGAAACACCATATATTTT	CASSVSPGLSGNTIYF
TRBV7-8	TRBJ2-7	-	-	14	TGTGCCAGCAGCTTAGTAGATGTCGGCTACGAGCAGTACTTC	CASSLVDVGYEQYF
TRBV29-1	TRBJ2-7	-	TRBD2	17	TGCAGCGTTGGTGGTGCTAGCGGGGGGATCCCGATCTACGAGCAGTACTTC	CSVGGASGGIPIYEQYF
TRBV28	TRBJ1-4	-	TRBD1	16	TGTGCCAGCAGTTTACCTGGGGGGCCAGGGGGGGAAAAACTGTTTTTT	CASSLPGGPGGEKLFF
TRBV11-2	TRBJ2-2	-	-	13	TGTGCCAGCAGCTCGGGGAGGACCGGGGAGCTGTTTTTT	CASSSGRTGELFF
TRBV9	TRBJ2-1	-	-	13	TGTGCCAGCAGCATGGACATATACAATGAGCAGTTCTTC	CASSMDIYNEQFF
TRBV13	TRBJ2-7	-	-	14	TGTGCCAGCAGCCCAACGGACGGGGGTTACGAGCAGTACTTC	CASSPTDGGYEQYF
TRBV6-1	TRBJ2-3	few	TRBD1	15	TGTGCCAGCAGACCCCGACAGGGTGGGACAGATACGCAGTATTTT	CASRPRQGGTDTQYF
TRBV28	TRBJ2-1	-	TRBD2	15	TGTGCCAGCAGCCCTGCGGGAGGGGTCAAGAATGAGCAGTTCTTC	CASSPAGGVKNEQFF
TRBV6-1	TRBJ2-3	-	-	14	TGTGCCAGCAGTGACCCCAGGGAAGTAGATACGCAGTATTTT	CASSDPREVDTQYF
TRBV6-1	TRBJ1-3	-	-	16	TGTGCCAGCAGTGAAAATCCGGGAGATGGAGGAAACACCATATATTTT	CASSENPGDGGNTIYF
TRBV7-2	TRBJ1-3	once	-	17	TGTGCCAGCAGCTCTGCCACGGCGGGAGGGTCTGGAAACACCATATATTTT	CASSSATAGGSGNTIYF
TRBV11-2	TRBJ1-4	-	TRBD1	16	TGTGCCAGCAGCCTTGGGGACAGGGGCTATATTCAAAAACTGTTTTTT	CASSLGDRGYIQKLFF
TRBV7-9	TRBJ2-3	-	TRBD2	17	TGTGCCAGCAGCGGTAATGTAGCGGGGCCAAGCACAGATACGCAGTATTTT	CASSGNVAGPSTDTQYF
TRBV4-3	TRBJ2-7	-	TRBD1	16	TGCGCCAGCAGCCAAGTCCCCGGGACAGGGGGCCTCGAGCAGTACTTC	CASSQVPGTGGLEQYF
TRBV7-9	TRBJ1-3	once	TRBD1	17	TGTGCCAGCAGCTCCCCGGACAGGGGGCCGTCTGGAAACACCATATATTTT	CASSSPDRGPSGNTIYF
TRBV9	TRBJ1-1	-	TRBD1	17	TGTGCCAGCAGCGCAGGGACAGGGGGCCGGTCGGACACTGAAGCTTTCTTT	CASSAGTGGRSDTEAFF
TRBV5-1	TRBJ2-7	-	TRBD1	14	TGCGCCAGCAGCGCCGGGACAGGGGCGTCCGAGCAGTACTTC	CASSAGTGASEQYF
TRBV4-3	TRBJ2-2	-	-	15	TGCGCCAGCAGCCAAGGACGACAGTTAACCGGGGAGCTGTTTTTT	CASSQGRQLTGELFF
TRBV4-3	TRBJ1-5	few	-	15	TGCGCCAGCAGCCAGGACAGAACGGGCGGCGAGCCCCAGCATTTT	CASSQDRTGGEPQHF
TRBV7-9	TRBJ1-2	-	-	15	TGTTCCAGCACCCCCGGGCCAGGGGACAACTATGGCTACACCTTC	CSSTPGPGDNYGYTF
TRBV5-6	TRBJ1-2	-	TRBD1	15	TGTGCCAGCAGCCCGGGACAGGGACGCTGGTATGGCTACACCTTC	CASSPGQGRWYGYTF
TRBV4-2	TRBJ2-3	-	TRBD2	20	TGTGCCAGCAGCCAAGATGGTAGCAGCGGGAGGAAAGTAGGCAGGGATACGCAGTATTTT	CASSQDGSSGRKVGRDTQYF
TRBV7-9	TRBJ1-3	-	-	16	TGTGCCAGCAGCTCGCCCACCCCAGGCGAAGGAAACACCATATATTTT	CASSSPTPGEGNTIYF
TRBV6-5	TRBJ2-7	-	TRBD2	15	TGTGCCAGCAGTTACTCAGCGGGAGGGACCTACGAGCAGTACTTC	CASSYSAGGTYEQYF
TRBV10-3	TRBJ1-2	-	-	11	TGTGCCATCAGAGACAACGGTGGCTACACCTTC	CAIRDNGGYTF
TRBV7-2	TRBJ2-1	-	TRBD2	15	TGTGCCAGCAGCTTAGCAGCGGGATCCTACAATGAGCAGTTCTTC	CASSLAAGSYNEQFF
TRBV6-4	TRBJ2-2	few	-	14	TGTGCCAGCAGTGACTCAGCAGGGCCCGGGGAGCTGTTTTTT	CASSDSAGPGELFF
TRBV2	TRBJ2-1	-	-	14	TGTGCCAGCAGTGACTGGGGGCCCTACAATGAGCAGTTCTTC	CASSDWGPYNEQFF
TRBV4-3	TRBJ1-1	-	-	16	TGCGCCAGCAGCCAAGATGGGGGCAGGGGAGACACTGAAGCTTTCTTT	CASSQDGGRGDTEAFF
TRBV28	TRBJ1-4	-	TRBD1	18	TGTGCCAGCAGTTTGAGCGGGACAGGGATAACAGAGGGCGAAAAACTGTTTTTT	CASSLSGTGITEGEKLFF
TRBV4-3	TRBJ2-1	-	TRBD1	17	TGCGCCAGCAGCCGCGACAGGGGGGCTGGGGGGTACAATGAGCAGTTCTTC	CASSRDRGAGGYNEQFF
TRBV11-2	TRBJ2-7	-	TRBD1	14	TGTGCCAGCAGCTCCACGACAGGGGGGTACGAGCAGTACTTC	CASSSTTGGYEQYF
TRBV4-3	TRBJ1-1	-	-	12	TGCGCCAGCCGGTCCGCGGGAGGACGAGCTTTCTTT	CASRSAGGRAFF
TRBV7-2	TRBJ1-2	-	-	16	TGTGCCAGCAGCTTAGCGCTATTACAGAGTAACTATGGCTACACCTTC	CASSLALLQSNYGYTF
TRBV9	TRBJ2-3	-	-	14	TGTGCCAGCAGCGTAGTCAGTTCGGGGGATACGCAGTATTTT	CASSVVSSGDTQYF
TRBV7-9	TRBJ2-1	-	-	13	TGTGCCAGCAGCCCGCGGGGCCCCGGTGAGCAGTTCTTC	CASSPRGPGEQFF
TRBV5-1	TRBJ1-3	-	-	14	TGCGCCAGCAGCTTGGAGGGGCATGGAAACACCATATATTTT	CASSLEGHGNTIYF
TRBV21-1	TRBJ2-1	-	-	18	TGTGCCAGCAGCAAAATCGACTCGCGGGAGTACACCTACAATGAGCAGTTCTTC	CASSKIDSREYTYNEQFF
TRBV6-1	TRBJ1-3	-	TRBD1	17	TGTGCCAGCAGTGGTTACCGACAGGGAAGCTCTGGAAACACCATATATTTT	CASSGYRQGSSGNTIYF
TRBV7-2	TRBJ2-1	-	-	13	TGTGCCAGCAGCGCGGGACGTACAAATGAGCAGTTCTTC	CASSAGRTNEQFF
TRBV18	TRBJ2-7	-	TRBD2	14	TGTGCCAGCTCACCACTAGCGGGGGCCTACGAGCAGTACTTC	CASSPLAGAYEQYF
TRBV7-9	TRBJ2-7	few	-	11	TGTGCCAGCAGCTTAGAGCGCGAGCAGTACTTC	CASSLEREQYF
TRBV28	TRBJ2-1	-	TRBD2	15	TGTGCCAGCAGGGAAAGGACTAGCGGGACCAATGAGCAGTTCTTC	CASRERTSGTNEQFF
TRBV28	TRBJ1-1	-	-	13	TGTGCCAGCAGGAGGAACCTGGCCAGGGGAGCTTTCTTT	CASRRNLARGAFF
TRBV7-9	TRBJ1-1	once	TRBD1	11	TGTGCCAGCAGCTATGACAGGGAGGCTTTCTTT	CASSYDREAFF
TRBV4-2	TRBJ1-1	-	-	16	TGTGCCAGCAGCCAAGATCTAGAAAGGGGCGGAACTGAAGCTTTCTTT	CASSQDLERGGTEAFF
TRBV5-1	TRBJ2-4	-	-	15	TGCGCCAGCAGCTCCCAGGGGGGCGGCAAAAACATTCAGTACTTC	CASSSQGGGKNIQYF
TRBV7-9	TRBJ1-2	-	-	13	TGTGCCAGCAGCCGGGGACAAAACTATGGCTACACCTTC	CASSRGQNYGYTF
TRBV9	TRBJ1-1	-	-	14	TGTGCCAGCAGCGTAGTCTCAGGGAACACTGAAGCTTTCTTT	CASSVVSGNTEAFF
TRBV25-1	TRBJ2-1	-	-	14	TGTGCCAGCAGTGGGGAGCGCCGGTACAATGAGCAGTTCTTC	CASSGERRYNEQFF
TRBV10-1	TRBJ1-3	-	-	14	TGCGCCAGCAGTGACCAAGGGGCTGGAAACACCATATATTTT	CASSDQGAGNTIYF
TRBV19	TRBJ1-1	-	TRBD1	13	TGTGCCAGTAGTGAGACAGGGTTCAGAGAAGCTTTCTTT	CASSETGFREAFF